The source of this T cell receptor (beta chain) is a study of shared clonotypes between healthy human individuals. Genomic DNA belonging to each subset was distributed in equal measure over several immunoSEQ plates. Sequencing was performed with immunoSEQ multiplex PCR; in TCRdb, only in-frame clones are kept and a portion is missing. The repertoire holds 2 million to 2.5 million clones, with around 92% as singletons. Negatively enriched CD4+ T cells were divided by CD45RA into naive and memory. As regards this clone: The antigen remains undetermined.

Whole-study results and caveats: Generation probabilities of non-shared clonotypes were lower (relative to those shared by all four donors).

Sequencing was done on a sample of naive CD4+ T cells from PBMCs. Subset here: CD45RA+ positively selected. This clonotype originated in a man younger than 30 in good health. Some clones in this sample may be carry-over from other donors' samples.

The CDR3 DNA reads TGTGCCAGCTCACCAGAGGGCGCCTACAATGAGCAGTTCTTC. Translating gives CASSPEGAYNEQFF. The chain links TRBV18 to TRBJ2-1, with a possible D match to TRBD2 (5 bases). The germline V gene encodes CDR1 KGHSH and CDR2 LQKENI. The CDR3 totals 14 residues. V was pared by 2 bases and J by 2 bases, with 7 bases between. Combining the CDR3 with reference TRBV18 and TRBJ2-1 gives the whole variable domain NAGVMQNPRHLVRRRGQEARLRCSPMKGHSHVYWYRQLPEEGLKFMVYLQKENIIDESGMPKERFSAEFPKEGPSILRIQQVVRGDSAAYFCASSPEGAYNEQFFGPGTRLTVL.